This T cell receptor beta chain was recovered during a study of early T cells in non-severe SARS-CoV-2 infection. Trimming pared 6 bases from V and 7 bases from J, leaving 19 bases between. The CDR3 covers 14 residues. The germline V gene has CDR1 MDHEN and CDR2 SYDVKM. TCRdb reprocessed the 5' RACE reads via MiXCR and lists one record per CDR3 protein. The table records roughly 62,000 distinct CDR3 sequences, about 7.7% of them present only once. This chain links TRBV28 with TRBJ2-7; D is unresolved. The sequenced sample was whole blood. This receptor was obtained from an adult who was a healthcare worker with PCR-confirmed SARS-CoV-2 infection or an uninfected control (not recorded which). CDR3: CASSSLTERTEQYF. The CDR3 DNA is TGTGCCAGCAGCTCGTTGACGGAGCGTACTGAGCAGTACTTC.